The clone carrying this TCR beta chain was counted between two and nine times. Antigen: not known. Treatment specified: randomized to nivolumab then ipilimumab (arm A) or the reverse (arm B). Clones were sequenced by immunoSEQ multiplex PCR, and TCRdb holds only the in-frame ones, with some missing. Of about 5,500 clones detected, just under 40% appear once; the ten largest clones hold 8% to 9.5%. The CDR3 runs to 16 residues. CDR1 WSHSY and CDR2 SAAADI come from the germline V gene. Trimming removed 6 bases from V and 9 bases from J; junction bases left unmatched: 16. The sample comes from a study of sequential checkpoint blockade in melanoma. Study context: Twenty-two patients had tumor biopsies before treatment and at week 13. Study observations and caveats: In arm A, pretreatment tumor clonality was associated with response.

The receptor's source is a human donor with melanoma. The material was tumor tissue (inferred from file names), obtained from a patient given nivolumab and ipilimumab in sequence. The rearrangement uses TRBV10-2 and TRBJ1-3, with 8 bases matching TRBD1. CDR3 bases: TGCGCCAGCAGAGACAGGACAGGGCTAGGAGGAGGCACCATATATTTT. Translated, it gives CASRDRTGLGGGTIYF.